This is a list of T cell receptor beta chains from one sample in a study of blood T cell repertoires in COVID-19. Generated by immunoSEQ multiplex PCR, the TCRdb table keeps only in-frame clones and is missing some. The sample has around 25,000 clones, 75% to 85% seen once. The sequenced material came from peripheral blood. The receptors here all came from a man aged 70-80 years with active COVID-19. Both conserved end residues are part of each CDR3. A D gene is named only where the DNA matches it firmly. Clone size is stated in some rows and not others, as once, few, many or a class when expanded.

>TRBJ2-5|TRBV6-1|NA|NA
TGTGCCAGCAGTGACCGACGGAGACAAGAGACCCAGTACTTC
CASSDRRRQETQYF
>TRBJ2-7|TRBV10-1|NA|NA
TGCGCCAGCAGTGACGGGTCATCCTACGAGCAGTACTTC
CASSDGSSYEQYF
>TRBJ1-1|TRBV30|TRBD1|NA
TGTGCCTGGAGGTGGACAGGAGAAGGGGTTTACACTGAAGCTTTCTTT
CAWRWTGEGVYTEAFF
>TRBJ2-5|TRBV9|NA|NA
TGTGCCAGCAGCGTAGCCAACCAAGAGACCCAGTACTTC
CASSVANQETQYF
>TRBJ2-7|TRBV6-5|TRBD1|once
TGTGCCAGCAGATTTGACAGGGGAAGTACCTACGAGCAGTACTTC
CASRFDRGSTYEQYF
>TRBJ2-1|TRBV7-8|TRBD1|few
TGTGCCAGCACCCAAAATAGGGATAACAGGGGCTCCTACAATGAGCAGTTCTTC
CASTQNRDNRGSYNEQFF
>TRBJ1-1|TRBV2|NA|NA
TGTGCCAGCAGTCATACAGGGAACACTGAAGCTTTCTTT
CASSHTGNTEAFF
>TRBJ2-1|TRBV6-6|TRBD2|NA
TGTGCCAGCAGTCACACTAGCGGGGGTGAGCAGTTCTTC
CASSHTSGGEQFF
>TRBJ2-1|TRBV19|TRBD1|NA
TGTGCCAGTAGTAGGGCCGGGGACAGGCTTCGTAATGAGCAGTTCTTC
CASSRAGDRLRNEQFF
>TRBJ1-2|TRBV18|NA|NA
TGTGCCAGCTCACCTGCAAAACCCCCCCCGCAGGGGATGGAATATGGCTACACCTTC
CASSPAKPPPQGMEYGYTF
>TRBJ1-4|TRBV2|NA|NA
TGTGCCATACAGCAGCAAAATGAAAAACTGTTTTTT
CAIQQQNEKLFF
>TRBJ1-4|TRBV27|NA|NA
TGTGCCAGCAGTTTGGAGGGTGGCAAACTGTTTTTT
CASSLEGGKLFF
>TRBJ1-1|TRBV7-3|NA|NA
TGTGCCAGCAGCCAGCGGGTGGACACTGAAGCTTTCTTT
CASSQRVDTEAFF
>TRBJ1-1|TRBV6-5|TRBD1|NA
TGTGCCAGCAGGGGGGACAGTTCGGCGGGGACTGAAGCTTTCTTT
CASRGDSSAGTEAFF
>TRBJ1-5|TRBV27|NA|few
TGTGCCAGCAGACCTCGGCCCGAGGCCAATCAGCCCCAGCATTTT
CASRPRPEANQPQHF
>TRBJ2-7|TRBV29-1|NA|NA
TGCAGCGTGACAGAAAGGGGGGAGCAGTACTTC
CSVTERGEQYF
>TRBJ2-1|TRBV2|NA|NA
TGTGCCAGCAGTGCACTGAGCAATGAGCAGTTCTTC
CASSALSNEQFF